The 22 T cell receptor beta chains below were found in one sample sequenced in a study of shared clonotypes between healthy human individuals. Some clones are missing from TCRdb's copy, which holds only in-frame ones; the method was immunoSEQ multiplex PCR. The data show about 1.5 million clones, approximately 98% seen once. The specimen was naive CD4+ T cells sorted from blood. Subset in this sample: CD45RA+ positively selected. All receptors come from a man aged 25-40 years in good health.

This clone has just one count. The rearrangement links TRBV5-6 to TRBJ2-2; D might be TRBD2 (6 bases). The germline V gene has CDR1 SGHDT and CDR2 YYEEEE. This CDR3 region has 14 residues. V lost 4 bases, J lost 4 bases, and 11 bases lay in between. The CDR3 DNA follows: TGTGCCAGCAGCCCCTGGGGGGTCACCGGGGAGCTGTTTTTT. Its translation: CASSPWGVTGELFF. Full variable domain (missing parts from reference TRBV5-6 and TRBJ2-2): DAGVTQSPTHLIKTRGQQVTLRCSPKSGHDTVSWYQQALGQGPQFIFQYYEEEERQRGNFPDRFSGHQFPNYSSELNVNALLLGDSALYLCASSPWGVTGELFFGEGSRLTVL.

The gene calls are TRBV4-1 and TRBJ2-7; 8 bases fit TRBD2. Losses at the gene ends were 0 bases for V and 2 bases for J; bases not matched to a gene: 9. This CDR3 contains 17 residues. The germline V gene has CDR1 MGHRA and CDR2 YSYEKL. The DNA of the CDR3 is TGCGCCAGCAGCCAAGATCTGGTCACTAGCGGACCCTACGAGCAGTACTTC. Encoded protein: CASSQDLVTSGPYEQYF.

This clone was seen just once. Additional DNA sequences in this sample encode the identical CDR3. As DNA, the CDR3 is TGTGCCAGCAGTTTACTCGCCGGGGAGCTGTTTTTT. Residues: CASSLLAGELFF. The gene calls are TRBV28 and TRBJ2-2, with D unclear. CDR1 MDHEN and CDR2 SYDVKM come from the germline V gene. This CDR3 has 12 amino acids. V lost 2 bases to trimming and J lost 6 bases, with 4 bases between them.

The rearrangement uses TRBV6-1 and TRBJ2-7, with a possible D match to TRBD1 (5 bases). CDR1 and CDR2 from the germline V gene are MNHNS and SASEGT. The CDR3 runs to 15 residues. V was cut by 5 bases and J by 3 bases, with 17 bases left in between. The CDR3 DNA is TGTGCCAGCAGTCCCCAAAAGGGGCCGGGCTACGAGCAGTACTTC. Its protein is CASSPQKGPGYEQYF.

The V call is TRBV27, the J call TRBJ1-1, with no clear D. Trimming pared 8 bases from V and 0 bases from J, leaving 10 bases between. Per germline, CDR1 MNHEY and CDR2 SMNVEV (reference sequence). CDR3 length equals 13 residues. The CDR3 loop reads CASWRQVNTEAFF. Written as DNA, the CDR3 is TGTGCCAGCTGGAGGCAGGTGAACACTGAAGCTTTCTTT.

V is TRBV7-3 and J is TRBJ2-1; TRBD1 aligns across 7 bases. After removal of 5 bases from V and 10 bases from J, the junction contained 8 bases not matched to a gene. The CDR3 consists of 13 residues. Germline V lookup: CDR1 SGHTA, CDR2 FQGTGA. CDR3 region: CASSATGVNEQFF. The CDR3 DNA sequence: TGTGCCAGCAGCGCAACAGGGGTTAACGAGCAGTTCTTC.

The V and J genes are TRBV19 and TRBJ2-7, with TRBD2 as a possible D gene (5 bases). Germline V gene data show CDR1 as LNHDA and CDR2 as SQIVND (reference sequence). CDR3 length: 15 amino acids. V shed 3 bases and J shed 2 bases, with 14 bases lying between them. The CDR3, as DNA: TGTGCCAGTAGTATCGGAGGCAGTGTGACCTACGAGCAGTACTTC. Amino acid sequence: CASSIGGSVTYEQYF.

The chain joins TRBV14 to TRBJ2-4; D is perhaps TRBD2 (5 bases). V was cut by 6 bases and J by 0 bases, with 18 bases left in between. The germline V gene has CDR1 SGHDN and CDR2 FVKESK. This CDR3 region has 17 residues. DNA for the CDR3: TGTGCCAGCAGTCAAAGGTGGGGAGAGCCAGCCAAAAACATTCAGTACTTC. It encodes CASSQRWGEPAKNIQYF.

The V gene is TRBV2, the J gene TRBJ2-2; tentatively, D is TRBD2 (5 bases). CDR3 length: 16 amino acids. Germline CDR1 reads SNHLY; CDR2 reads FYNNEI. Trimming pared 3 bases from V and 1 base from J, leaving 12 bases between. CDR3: CASSEFGVLNTGELFF. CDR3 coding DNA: TGTGCCAGCAGTGAGTTCGGGGTTCTGAACACCGGGGAGCTGTTTTTT.

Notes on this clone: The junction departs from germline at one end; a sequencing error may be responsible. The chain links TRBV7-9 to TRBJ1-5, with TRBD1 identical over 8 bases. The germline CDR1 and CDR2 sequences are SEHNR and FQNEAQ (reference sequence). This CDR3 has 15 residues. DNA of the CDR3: TGTGCCAGCAGCTTATCCAGGACAGGGAATCAACCCCAGCATTTT. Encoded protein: CASSLSRTGNQPQHF.

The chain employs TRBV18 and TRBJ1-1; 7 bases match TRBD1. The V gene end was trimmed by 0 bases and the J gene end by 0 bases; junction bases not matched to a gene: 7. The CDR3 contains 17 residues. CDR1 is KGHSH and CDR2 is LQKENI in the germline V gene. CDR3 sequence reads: CASSPPPGQIMNTEAFF. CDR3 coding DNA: TGTGCCAGCTCACCACCCCCGGGACAGATCATGAACACTGAAGCTTTCTTT.

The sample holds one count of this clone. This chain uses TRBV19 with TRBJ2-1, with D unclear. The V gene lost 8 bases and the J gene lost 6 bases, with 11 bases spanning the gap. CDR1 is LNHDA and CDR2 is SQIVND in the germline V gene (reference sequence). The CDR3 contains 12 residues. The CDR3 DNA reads TGTGCCAGTGGGCAGACACCCAATGAGCAGTTCTTC. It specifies CASGQTPNEQFF.

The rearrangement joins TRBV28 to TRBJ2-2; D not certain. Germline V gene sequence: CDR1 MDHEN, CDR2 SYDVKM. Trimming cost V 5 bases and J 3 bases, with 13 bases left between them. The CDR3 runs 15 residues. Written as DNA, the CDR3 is TGTGCCAGCAGTGCCATCATGTGGGACACCGGGGAGCTGTTTTTT. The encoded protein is CASSAIMWDTGELFF.

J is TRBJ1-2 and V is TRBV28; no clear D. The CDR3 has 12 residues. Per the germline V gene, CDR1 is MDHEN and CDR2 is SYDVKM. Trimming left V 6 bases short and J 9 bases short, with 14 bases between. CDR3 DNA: TGTGCCAGCAGAGATCCGACCGTGAGCTACACCTTC. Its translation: CASRDPTVSYTF.

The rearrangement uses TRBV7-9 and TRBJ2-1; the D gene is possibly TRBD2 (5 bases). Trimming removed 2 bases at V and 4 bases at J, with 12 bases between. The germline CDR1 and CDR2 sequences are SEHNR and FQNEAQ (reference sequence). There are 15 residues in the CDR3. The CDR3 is CASSLLRERYNEQFF. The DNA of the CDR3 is TGTGCCAGCAGCTTATTACGGGAAAGGTACAATGAGCAGTTCTTC.

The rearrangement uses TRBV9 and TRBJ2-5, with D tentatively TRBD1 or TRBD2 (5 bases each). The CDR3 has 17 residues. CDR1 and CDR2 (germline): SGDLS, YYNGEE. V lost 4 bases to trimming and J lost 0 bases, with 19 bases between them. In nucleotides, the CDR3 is TGTGCCAGCAGCCAAAGTTTGGGACGGACGTACCAAGAGACCCAGTACTTC. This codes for CASSQSLGRTYQETQYF.

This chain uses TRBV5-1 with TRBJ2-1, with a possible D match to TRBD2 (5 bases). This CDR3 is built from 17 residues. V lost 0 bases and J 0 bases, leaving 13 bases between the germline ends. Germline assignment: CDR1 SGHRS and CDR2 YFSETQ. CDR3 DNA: TGCGCCAGCAGCTTGGGTGTGACTACGCCCTCCTACAATGAGCAGTTCTTC. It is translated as CASSLGVTTPSYNEQFF. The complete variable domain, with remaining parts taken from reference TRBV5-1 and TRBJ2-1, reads KAGVTQTPRYLIKTRGQQVTLSCSPISGHRSVSWYQQTPGQGLQFLFEYFSETQRNKGNFPGRFSGRQFSNSRSEMNVSTLELGDSALYLCASSLGVTTPSYNEQFFGPGTRLTVL.

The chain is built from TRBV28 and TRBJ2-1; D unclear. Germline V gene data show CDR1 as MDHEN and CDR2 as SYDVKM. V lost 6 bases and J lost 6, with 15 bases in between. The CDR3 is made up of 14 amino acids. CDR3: CASSALDLGNEQFF. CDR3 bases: TGTGCCAGCAGCGCCCTTGACCTGGGCAATGAGCAGTTCTTC.

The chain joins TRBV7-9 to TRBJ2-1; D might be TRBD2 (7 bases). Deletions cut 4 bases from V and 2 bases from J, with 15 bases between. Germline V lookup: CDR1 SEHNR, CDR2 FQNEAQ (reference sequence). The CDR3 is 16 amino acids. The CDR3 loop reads CASSSWGGGAYNEQFF. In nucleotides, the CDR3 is TGTGCCAGCAGCTCTTGGGGAGGGGGAGCCTACAATGAGCAGTTCTTC.

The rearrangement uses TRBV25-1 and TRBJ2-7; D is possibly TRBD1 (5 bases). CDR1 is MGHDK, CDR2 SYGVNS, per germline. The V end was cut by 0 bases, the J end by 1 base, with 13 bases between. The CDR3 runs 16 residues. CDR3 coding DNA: TGTGCCAGCAGTGAATATAGGGCAGGGAAATCCTACGAGCAGTACTTC. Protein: CASSEYRAGKSYEQYF.

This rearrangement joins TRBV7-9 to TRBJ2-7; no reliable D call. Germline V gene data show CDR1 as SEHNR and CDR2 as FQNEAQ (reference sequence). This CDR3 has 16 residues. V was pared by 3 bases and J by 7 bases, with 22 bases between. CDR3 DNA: TGTGCCAGCAGCTTCTTCACCGAACCTATACCGACAGAGCAGTACTTC. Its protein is CASSFFTEPIPTEQYF.

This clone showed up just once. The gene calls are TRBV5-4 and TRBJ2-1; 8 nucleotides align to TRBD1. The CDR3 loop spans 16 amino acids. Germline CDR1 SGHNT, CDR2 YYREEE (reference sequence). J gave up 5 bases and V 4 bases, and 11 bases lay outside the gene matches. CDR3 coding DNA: TGTGCCAGCAGCGTGGGCGTGGACAGGGCGAACAATGAGCAGTTCTTC. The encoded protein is CASSVGVDRANNEQFF.